These T cell receptor beta chains were read from a single sample in a study of T cell changes during pregnancy in multiple sclerosis. The table came from immunoSEQ multiplex PCR; TCRdb's copy has only in-frame clones and leaves some out. The sample includes tens of thousands of clones, 90% to 95% seen only once; the top ten take approximately 2%. The sequencing here drew on peripheral blood, taken in the third trimester of pregnancy. The receptors stem from a female donor in good health, enrolled as a control in a pregnancy study. The CDR3 runs from the conserved cysteine through the conserved F or W. The D gene is left open where the match is weak. Expanded clones get a size class; other rows say once, few or many, or leave the size out.

clone_size d_call j_call v_call cdr3_aa cdr3_nt
NA TRBD1 TRBJ2-5 TRBV29-1 CSVKSPGTGGRETQYF TGCAGCGTTAAGAGCCCCGGGACAGGGGGCCGAGAGACCCAGTACTTC
NA NA TRBJ1-5 TRBV5-5 CASSPGTRAPKEPQHF TGTGCCAGCAGCCCCGGGACACGCGCCCCTAAGGAGCCCCAGCATTTT
NA NA TRBJ2-2 TRBV7-3 CASSPGTRNTGELFF TGTGCCAGCAGCCCCGGGACACGAAACACCGGGGAGCTGTTTTTT
NA TRBD1 TRBJ1-2 TRBV27 CASSFLDRGRVYGYTF TGTGCCAGCAGTTTCCTGGACAGGGGAAGGGTCTATGGCTACACCTTC
NA TRBD1 TRBJ1-2 TRBV30 CARQDRGYGYTF TGTGCCCGCCAGGACAGGGGGTATGGCTACACCTTC
once NA TRBJ1-5 TRBV7-5 CATPRSIHNSNQPQHF TGTGCCACCCCGCGGAGTATCCATAATAGCAATCAGCCCCAGCATTTT
NA NA TRBJ2-7 TRBV4-2 CASSQNTQVSYEQYF TGTGCCAGCAGCCAGAATACTCAGGTATCCTACGAGCAGTACTTC
NA TRBD2 TRBJ2-7 TRBV5-1 CASSFIAGSYEQYF TGCGCCAGCAGCTTTATAGCGGGGTCCTACGAGCAGTACTTC
NA TRBD1 TRBJ1-5 TRBV5-8 CASSPTGGGFQPQHF TGTGCCAGCAGCCCGACAGGGGGCGGTTTTCAGCCCCAGCATTTT
NA NA TRBJ2-1 TRBV4-2 CASSQLQAFNEQFF TGTGCCAGCAGCCAGTTGCAAGCGTTCAATGAGCAGTTCTTC
NA TRBD2 TRBJ2-3 TRBV5-4 CASKLAGGKRGDTQYF TGTGCCAGCAAACTAGCGGGAGGAAAAAGGGGAGATACGCAGTATTTT